This is a list of T cell receptor beta chains from one sample in a study of blood T cell repertoires in COVID-19. Only in-frame clones appear in the TCRdb table, and some are missing; sequencing was by immunoSEQ multiplex PCR. This sample yields 80,000 to 95,000 clones, of which roughly 88% are seen a single time; 7.3% belongs to the top ten. Sequencing was carried out using peripheral blood. The receptors shown here come from a man between 65 and 85 years old with acute or convalescent COVID-19. CDR3s include the opening cysteine and the closing phenylalanine or tryptophan. A D gene is named only where the DNA matches it firmly. The size of a clone is reported for some rows only, either as once, few or many, or as a class for expanded clones.

TRBJ2-1 | . | . | TRBV7-9 | CASSLQVVRQFF | TGTGCCAGCAGTCTACAGGTAGTTCGGCAGTTCTTC
TRBJ1-1 | . | . | TRBV10-3 | CAIRDRPNTEAFF | TGTGCCATCAGAGACAGGCCTAACACTGAAGCTTTCTTT
TRBJ1-3 | . | . | TRBV30 | CALSGGVSGNTIYF | TGTGCCTTGTCGGGGGGAGTCTCTGGAAACACCATATATTTT
TRBJ2-7 | TRBD2 | . | TRBV5-5 | CASSPSGGVPYEQYF | TGTGCCAGCAGCCCTTCGGGAGGGGTCCCCTACGAGCAGTACTTC
TRBJ1-3 | TRBD1 | . | TRBV7-2 | CASSPPQGGRNTIYF | TGTGCCAGCAGCCCACCTCAGGGGGGTCGGAACACCATATATTTT
TRBJ1-6 | . | . | TRBV4-3 | CASSQVEGWDSPLHF | TGCGCCAGCAGCCAAGTGGAGGGCTGGGACTCACCCCTCCACTTT
TRBJ2-1 | TRBD2 | . | TRBV2 | CASSRSGASSYNEQFF | TGTGCCAGCAGCCGGAGCGGGGCTAGCTCCTACAATGAGCAGTTCTTC
TRBJ1-5 | TRBD1 | . | TRBV19 | CASSPRQGAGNQPQHF | TGTGCCAGTAGTCCCAGACAGGGGGCGGGCAATCAGCCCCAGCATTTT
TRBJ1-5 | . | once | TRBV19 | CASSIIHSVGGIRPQHF | TGTGCCAGTAGTATAATTCATTCAGTGGGGGGTATTCGGCCCCAGCATTTT
TRBJ2-3 | . | . | TRBV12-3/TRBV12-4 | CASSFLTDTQYF | TGTGCCAGCAGTTTTCTTACAGATACGCAGTATTTT
TRBJ2-1 | . | . | TRBV6-5 | CASSYLAGRAKFF | TGTGCCAGCAGTTACCTCGCTGGGCGGGCCAAGTTCTTC
TRBJ2-1 | . | once | TRBV4-1 | CASSPGRGYSYNEQFF | TGCGCCAGCAGCCCCGGTAGGGGGTACTCCTACAATGAGCAGTTCTTC
TRBJ2-1 | . | . | TRBV4-3 | CASSQDLAGLYNEQFF | TGCGCCAGCAGCCAAGATCTCGCGGGTTTATACAATGAGCAGTTCTTC
TRBJ1-2 | TRBD1 | . | TRBV28 | CASNRGHYGYTF | TGTGCCAGCAACAGGGGGCACTATGGCTACACCTTC
TRBJ2-1 | TRBD2 | . | TRBV27 | CASSLYWEEKWTRENEQFF | TGTGCCAGCAGTTTATATTGGGAAGAAAAGTGGACTAGAGAGAATGAGCAGTTCTTC
TRBJ1-4 | . | few | TRBV4-1 | CASSQVQGGEKLFF | TGCGCCAGCAGCCAAGTACAGGGTGGCGAAAAACTGTTTTTT
TRBJ1-4 | . | . | TRBV2 | CASSEGDRWNEKLFF | TGTGCCAGCAGTGAAGGAGACAGGTGGAATGAAAAACTGTTTTTT
TRBJ2-7 | TRBD1 | once | TRBV7-2 | CASSPRTGGFYEQYF | TGTGCCAGCAGCCCAAGGACAGGGGGGTTTTACGAGCAGTACTTC
TRBJ1-1 | . | few | TRBV9 | CASSVADRPNTEAFF | TGTGCCAGCAGCGTAGCGGACAGACCGAACACTGAAGCTTTCTTT
TRBJ1-5 | TRBD1 | . | TRBV5-1 | CASSETTGGSQPQHF | TGCGCCAGCAGCGAAACCACAGGGGGCAGCCAGCCCCAGCATTTT
TRBJ1-2 | . | . | TRBV5-1 | CASSSTGFGYTF | TGCGCCAGCAGCTCCACAGGGTTCGGCTACACCTTC
TRBJ2-1 | TRBD2 | . | TRBV7-6 | CASSLPPSGYQDEQFF | TGTGCCAGCAGCTTACCTCCTAGCGGATATCAGGATGAGCAGTTCTTC
TRBJ2-3 | TRBD2 | . | TRBV6-2/TRBV6-3 | CASSPTSGGAGDTQYF | TGTGCCAGCAGCCCGACTAGCGGGGGGGCCGGAGATACGCAGTATTTT
TRBJ2-1 | . | . | TRBV29-1 | CSVVLAISYNEQFF | TGCAGCGTTGTCTTAGCGATCTCCTACAATGAGCAGTTCTTC
TRBJ1-2 | TRBD1 | . | TRBV27 | CASSPGTGVGLYGYTF | TGTGCCAGCAGTCCCGGGACAGGGGTAGGCCTCTATGGCTACACCTTC